Reported below is one TCR beta chain. The sample comes from a study of blood T cells in healthy people across ages. The CDR3 is 16 residues long. CDR1 is LGHNA, CDR2 YNFKEQ, per germline. V lost 1 base to trimming and J lost 8 bases; unmatched junction nucleotides: 11. Together with a sample-barcoded 5' primer, a J-beta primer mix was included in a second PCR lasting about 7 to 11 cycles. Samples each returned at least 2.5 million CDR3-containing paired-end reads. TCRdb fed the 5' RACE reads into MiXCR, producing one record per CDR3 protein. The sample records 540,000 or so distinct CDR3 sequences, 40% to 50% being singletons.

Sequenced: blood. This receptor was obtained from an elderly man in good health. The chain is built from TRBV4-2 and TRBJ2-3; 8 bases line up with TRBD2. DNA for the CDR3: TGTGCCAGCAGCCAAGGTTCGGCCGGGAGGGAGGGTACGCAGTATTTT. This gives the protein CASSQGSAGREGTQYF.